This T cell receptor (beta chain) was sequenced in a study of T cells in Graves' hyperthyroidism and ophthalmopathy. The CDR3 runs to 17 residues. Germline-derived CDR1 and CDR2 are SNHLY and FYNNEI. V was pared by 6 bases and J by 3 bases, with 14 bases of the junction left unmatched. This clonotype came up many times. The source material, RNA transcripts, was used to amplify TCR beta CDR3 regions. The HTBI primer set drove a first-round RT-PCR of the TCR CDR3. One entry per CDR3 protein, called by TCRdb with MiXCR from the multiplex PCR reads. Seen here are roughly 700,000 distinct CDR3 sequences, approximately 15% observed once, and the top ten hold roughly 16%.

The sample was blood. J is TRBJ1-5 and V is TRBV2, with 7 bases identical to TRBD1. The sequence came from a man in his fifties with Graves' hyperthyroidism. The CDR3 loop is CASSPRRPGQFNQPQHF. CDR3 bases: TGTGCCAGCAGCCCCAGGAGGCCGGGACAGTTCAATCAGCCCCAGCATTTT.